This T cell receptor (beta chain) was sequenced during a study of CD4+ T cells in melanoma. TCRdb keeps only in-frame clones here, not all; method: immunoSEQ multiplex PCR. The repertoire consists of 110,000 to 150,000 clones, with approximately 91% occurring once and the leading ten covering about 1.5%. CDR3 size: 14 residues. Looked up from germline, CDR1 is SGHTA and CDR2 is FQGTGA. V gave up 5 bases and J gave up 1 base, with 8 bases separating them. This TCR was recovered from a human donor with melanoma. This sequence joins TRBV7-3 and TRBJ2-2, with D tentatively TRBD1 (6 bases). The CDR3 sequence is CASSPDRNTGELFF. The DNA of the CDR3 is TGTGCCAGCAGCCCGGACAGGAACACCGGGGAGCTGTTTTTT.